This T cell receptor (beta chain) is from a study of glioma-infiltrating T cells after dendritic cell vaccination. Study summary: Treatment, given 2003 to 2012, was autologous tumor lysate-pulsed dendritic cell vaccination.

Study observations and caveats: No direct clonality-survival link was found; a diverse polyclonal response may matter. The cohort had few patients with full blood and tumor sets.

Comment on this clone: Its cognate antigen is unknown.

Method: immunoSEQ multiplex PCR; TCRdb's copy keeps in-frame clones and lacks some. The sample yields roughly 100,000 clones, roughly 79% seen once. The CDR3 is 15 residues long. Losses at the gene ends were 5 bases for V and 0 bases for J; bases not matched to a gene: 1. Germline V gene data show CDR1 as SGHTA and CDR2 as FQGNSA. Before vaccination, two weeks after the third vaccination, and at progression, PBMC were collected. The receptor's source is a human donor with glioblastoma. The sample in question was blood, obtained before dendritic cell vaccination. V and J are TRBV7-2 and TRBJ1-4; 9 bases map to TRBD1. Here the CDR3 reads CASSRQGATNEKLFF. CDR3 DNA sequence: TGTGCCAGCAGCCGACAGGGGGCAACTAATGAAAAACTGTTTTTT.